This TCR beta chain was observed in a study of tumor-infiltrating lymphocytes in oesophageal squamous cell carcinoma. In this sample, this clonotype turned up many times. TCRdb re-derived calls from the PCR reads in MiXCR, one entry per CDR3 protein. This sample yields about 17,000 distinct CDR3 sequences, of which around 50% are seen a single time; 44% belongs to the top ten. Input material: normal esophageal tissue next to the tumor. This sequence was found in a female donor with esophageal squamous cell carcinoma.

CDR3 DNA: TGTGCCAGCAACCCCTCATACATGGGACAGGGTTGGACTGAAGCTTTCTTT. Translation: CASNPSYMGQGWTEAFF. The V call is TRBV5-4, the J call TRBJ1-1; TRBD1 aligns across 9 bases. After removal of 6 bases from V and 5 bases from J, the junction contained 17 bases not matched to a gene. The germline gives CDR1 SGHNT, CDR2 YYREEE (reference sequence). The CDR3 length is 17 residues.